The entry that follows covers one T cell receptor beta chain sequence. The germline CDR1 and CDR2 sequences are MDHEN and SYDVKM. This CDR3 region has 15 residues. With 8 bases removed from V and 3 bases from J, the gap between germline ends came to 17 bases. The sample comes from a study of blood T cell repertoires in COVID-19. Overall study: The samples span acute and convalescent COVID-19 from the United States, Italy and Spain.

Study processing details: Amplification from reference gene primers served as the basis for estimated nucleated cell counts. This table comes from immunoSEQ multiplex PCR, and its TCRdb copy is limited to in-frame clones, with some not included. That table furnishes V, J and clone size, whereas the DNA furnished D and trimming. The sample records about 160,000 clones, approximately 85% being singletons. The chain carries TRBV28 and TRBJ2-1, with D possibly being TRBD2 (7 bases). The sequenced sample consisted of peripheral blood. This TCR came from a woman aged 60-70 years with COVID-19, enrolled during active disease. CDR3 nucleotide sequence: TGTGCCAGCTCTCCTTCGGGGGGCCTCTACAATGAGCAGTTCTTC. Protein: CASSPSGGLYNEQFF.